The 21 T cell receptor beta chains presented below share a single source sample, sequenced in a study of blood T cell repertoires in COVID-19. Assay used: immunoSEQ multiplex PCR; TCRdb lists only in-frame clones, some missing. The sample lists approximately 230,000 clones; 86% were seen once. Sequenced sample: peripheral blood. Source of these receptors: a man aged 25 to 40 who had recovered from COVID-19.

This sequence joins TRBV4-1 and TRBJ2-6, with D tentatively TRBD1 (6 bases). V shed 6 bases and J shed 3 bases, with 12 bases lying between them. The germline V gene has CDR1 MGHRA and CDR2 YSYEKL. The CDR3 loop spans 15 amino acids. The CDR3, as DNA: TGCGCCAGCAGTACCCAGGGGCTTGGGGCCAACGTCCTGACTTTC. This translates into CASSTQGLGANVLTF.

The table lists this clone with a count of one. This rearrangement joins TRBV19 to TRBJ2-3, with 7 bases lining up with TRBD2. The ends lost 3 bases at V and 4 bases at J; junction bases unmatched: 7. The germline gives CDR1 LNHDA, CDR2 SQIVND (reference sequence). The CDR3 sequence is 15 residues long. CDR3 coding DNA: TGTGCCAGTAGTATTTCGAAGCGGGGCTCAGATACGCAGTATTTT. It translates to CASSISKRGSDTQYF. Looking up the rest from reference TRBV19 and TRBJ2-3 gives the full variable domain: DGGITQSPKYLFRKEGQNVTLSCEQNLNHDAMYWYRQDPGQGLRLIYYSQIVNDFQKGDIAEGYSVSREKKESFPLTVTSAQKNPTAFYLCASSISKRGSDTQYFGPGTRLTVL.

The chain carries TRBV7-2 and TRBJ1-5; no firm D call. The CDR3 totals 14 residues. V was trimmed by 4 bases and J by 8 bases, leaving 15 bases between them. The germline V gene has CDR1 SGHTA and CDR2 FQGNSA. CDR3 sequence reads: CASSSRGPEKPQHF. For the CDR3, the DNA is TGTGCCAGCAGCTCACGGGGTCCTGAGAAGCCCCAGCATTTT.

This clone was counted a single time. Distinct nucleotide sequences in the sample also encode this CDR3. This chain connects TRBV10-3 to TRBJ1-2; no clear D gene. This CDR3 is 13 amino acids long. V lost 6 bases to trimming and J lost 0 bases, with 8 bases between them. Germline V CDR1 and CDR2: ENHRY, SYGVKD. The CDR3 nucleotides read TGTGCCATCAGCAGAGGTGCTAACTATGGCTACACCTTC. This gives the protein CAISRGANYGYTF.

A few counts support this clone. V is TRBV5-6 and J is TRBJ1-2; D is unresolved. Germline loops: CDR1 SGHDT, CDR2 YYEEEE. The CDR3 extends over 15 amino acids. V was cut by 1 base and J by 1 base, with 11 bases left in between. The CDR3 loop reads CASSLMRDFNYGYTF. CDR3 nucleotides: TGTGCCAGCAGCTTGATGAGGGATTTTAACTATGGCTACACCTTC.

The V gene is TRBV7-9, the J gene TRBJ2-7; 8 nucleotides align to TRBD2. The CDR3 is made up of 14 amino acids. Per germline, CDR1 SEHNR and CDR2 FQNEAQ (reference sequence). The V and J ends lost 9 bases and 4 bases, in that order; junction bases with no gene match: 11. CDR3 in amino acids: CASSYGGGLYEQYF. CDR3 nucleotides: TGTGCCAGTTCTTATGGCGGGGGGTTGTACGAGCAGTACTTC.

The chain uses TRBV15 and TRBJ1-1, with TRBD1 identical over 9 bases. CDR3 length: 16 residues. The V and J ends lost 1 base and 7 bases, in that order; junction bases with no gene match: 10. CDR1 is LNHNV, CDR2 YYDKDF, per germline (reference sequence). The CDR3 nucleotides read TGTGCCACCAGCAGAGGGGAAGAGGGACAGGGCGGTGAAGCTTTCTTT. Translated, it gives CATSRGEEGQGGEAFF.

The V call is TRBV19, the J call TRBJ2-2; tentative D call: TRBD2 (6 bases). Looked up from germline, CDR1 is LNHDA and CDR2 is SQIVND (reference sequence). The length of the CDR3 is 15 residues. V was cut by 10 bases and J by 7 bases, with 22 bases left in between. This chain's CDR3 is CATYPGGRLSGELFF. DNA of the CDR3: TGTGCCACCTACCCTGGGGGGAGGCTAAGCGGGGAGCTGTTTTTT. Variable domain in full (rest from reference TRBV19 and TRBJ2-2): DGGITQSPKYLFRKEGQNVTLSCEQNLNHDAMYWYRQDPGQGLRLIYYSQIVNDFQKGDIAEGYSVSREKKESFPLTVTSAQKNPTAFYLCATYPGGRLSGELFFGEGSRLTVL.

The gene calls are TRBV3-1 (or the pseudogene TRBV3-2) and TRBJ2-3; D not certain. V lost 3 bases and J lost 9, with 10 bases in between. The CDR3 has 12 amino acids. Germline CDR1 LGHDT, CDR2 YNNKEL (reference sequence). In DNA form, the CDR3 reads TGTGCCAGCAGCCAGGCAAGTACGACGCAGTATTTT. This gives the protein CASSQASTTQYF.

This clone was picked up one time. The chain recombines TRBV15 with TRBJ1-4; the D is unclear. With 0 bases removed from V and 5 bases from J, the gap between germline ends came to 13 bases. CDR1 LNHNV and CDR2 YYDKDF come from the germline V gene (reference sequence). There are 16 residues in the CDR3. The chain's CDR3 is CATSRDRAGGNEKLFF. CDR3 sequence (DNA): TGTGCCACCAGCAGAGATCGTGCAGGAGGGAATGAAAAACTGTTTTTT. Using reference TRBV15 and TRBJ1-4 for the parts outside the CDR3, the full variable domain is DAMVIQNPRYQVTQFGKPVTLSCSQTLNHNVMYWYQQKSSQAPKLLFHYYDKDFNNEADTPDNFQSRRPNTSFCFLDIRSPGLGDTAMYLCATSRDRAGGNEKLFFGSGTQLSVL.

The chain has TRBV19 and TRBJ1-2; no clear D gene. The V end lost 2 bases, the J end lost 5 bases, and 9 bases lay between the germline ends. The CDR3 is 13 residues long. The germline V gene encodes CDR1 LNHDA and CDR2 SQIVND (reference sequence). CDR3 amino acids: CASSIWSDYGYTF. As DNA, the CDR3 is TGTGCCAGTAGTATATGGTCAGATTATGGCTACACCTTC. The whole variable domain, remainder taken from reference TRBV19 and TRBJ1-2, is DGGITQSPKYLFRKEGQNVTLSCEQNLNHDAMYWYRQDPGQGLRLIYYSQIVNDFQKGDIAEGYSVSREKKESFPLTVTSAQKNPTAFYLCASSIWSDYGYTFGSGTRLTVV.

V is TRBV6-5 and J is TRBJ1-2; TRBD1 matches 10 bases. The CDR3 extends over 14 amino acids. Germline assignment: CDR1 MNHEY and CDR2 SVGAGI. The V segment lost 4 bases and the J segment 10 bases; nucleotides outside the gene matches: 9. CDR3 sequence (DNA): TGTGCCAGCAGTTTAACGGGACAGGGGAGTGACTACACCTTC. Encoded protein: CASSLTGQGSDYTF.

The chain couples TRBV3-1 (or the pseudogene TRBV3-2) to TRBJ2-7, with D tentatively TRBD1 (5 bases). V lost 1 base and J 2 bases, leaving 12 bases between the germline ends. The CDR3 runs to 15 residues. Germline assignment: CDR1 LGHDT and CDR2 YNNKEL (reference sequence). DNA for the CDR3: TGTGCCAGCAGCCAAGTGGGCAGGGCCCCCTACGAGCAGTACTTC. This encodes CASSQVGRAPYEQYF.

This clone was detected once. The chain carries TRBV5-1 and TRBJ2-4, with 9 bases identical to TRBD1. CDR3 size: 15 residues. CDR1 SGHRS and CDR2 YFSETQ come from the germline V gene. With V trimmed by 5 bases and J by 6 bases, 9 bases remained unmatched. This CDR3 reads CASREQGAYRNIQYF. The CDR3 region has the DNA TGCGCCAGCAGGGAACAGGGGGCGTACCGAAACATTCAGTACTTC.

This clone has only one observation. CDR3 sequence (DNA): TGTGCCATCAGTGAACATACGGGATCAAACTATGGCTACACCTTC. Amino acids: CAISEHTGSNYGYTF. The chain employs TRBV10-3 and TRBJ1-2; D is uncertain. The CDR3 has 15 amino acids. Deletions cut 3 bases from V and 2 bases from J, with 13 bases between. Germline lookup yields CDR1 ENHRY and CDR2 SYGVKD.

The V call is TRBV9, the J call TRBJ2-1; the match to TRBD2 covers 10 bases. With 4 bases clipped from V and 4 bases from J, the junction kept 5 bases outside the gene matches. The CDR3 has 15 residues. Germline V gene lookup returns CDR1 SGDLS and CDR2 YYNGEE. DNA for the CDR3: TGTGCCAGCAGCCCCACTAGCGGGGTTTACAATGAGCAGTTCTTC. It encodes CASSPTSGVYNEQFF.

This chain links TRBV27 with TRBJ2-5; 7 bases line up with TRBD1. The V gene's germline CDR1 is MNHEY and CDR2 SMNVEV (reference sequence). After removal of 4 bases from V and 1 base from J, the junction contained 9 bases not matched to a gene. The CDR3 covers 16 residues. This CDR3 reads CASSSSGTEFQETQYF. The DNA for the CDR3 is TGTGCCAGCAGTTCATCCGGGACAGAATTCCAAGAGACCCAGTACTTC.

The CDR3 here is CASSQGEADLSPLHF. The CDR3 DNA reads as TGCGCCAGCAGTCAGGGGGAGGCAGATCTTTCACCCCTCCACTTT. The V gene is TRBV5-1, the J gene TRBJ1-6, with 7 bases fitting TRBD1. CDR3 length: 15 amino acids. Germline V CDR1 and CDR2: SGHRS, YFSETQ. J lost 9 bases, V lost 5 bases, and 11 bases had no gene match.

The CDR3 DNA is TGTGCCAGCGCCCCACAACAGGTCGATGGCTACACCTTC. Its translation is CASAPQQVDGYTF. The rearrangement uses TRBV9 and TRBJ1-2, with a tentative D call TRBD1 (5 bases). Germline CDR1 is SGDLS and CDR2 is YYNGEE. V gave up 7 bases and J gave up 6 bases, with 16 bases separating them. This CDR3 region has 13 residues. Looking up the rest from reference TRBV9 and TRBJ1-2 gives the full variable domain: DSGVTQTPKHLITATGQRVTLRCSPRSGDLSVYWYQQSLDQGLQFLIQYYNGEERAKGNILERFSAQQFPDLHSELNLSSLELGDSALYFCASAPQQVDGYTFGSGTRLTVV.

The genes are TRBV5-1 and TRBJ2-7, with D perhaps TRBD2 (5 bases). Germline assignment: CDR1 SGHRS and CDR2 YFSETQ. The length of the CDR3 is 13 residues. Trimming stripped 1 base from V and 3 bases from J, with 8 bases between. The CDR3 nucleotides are TGCGCCAGCAGCTTGACAGAGGGCTACGAGCAGTACTTC. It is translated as CASSLTEGYEQYF.

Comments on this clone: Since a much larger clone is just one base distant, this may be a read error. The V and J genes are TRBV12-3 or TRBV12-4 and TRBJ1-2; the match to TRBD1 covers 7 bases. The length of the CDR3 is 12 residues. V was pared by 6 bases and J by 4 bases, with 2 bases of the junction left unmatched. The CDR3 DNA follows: TGTGCCAGCAGCTGGGACAGCTATGGCTACACCTTC. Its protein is CASSWDSYGYTF.